This is a list of T cell receptor beta chains from one sample in a study of T cell responses to AZD1222 COVID-19 vaccine. The data were produced by immunoSEQ multiplex PCR, yet TCRdb's version contains in-frame clones alone and is incomplete. The table lists some 110,000 clones, 85% to 90% of them singletons. Source: peripheral blood, taken 28 days after the second AZD1222 dose. The receptors stem from an adult who received the AZD1222 COVID-19 vaccine. Both conserved end residues are part of each CDR3. Fields, in order: clone size, D gene, J gene, V gene, CDR3 DNA, CDR3 protein. The D gene is left open where the match is weak. Clone size is shown for a subset of rows, as once, few, many or a class of expanded clone.

NA	TRBD2	TRBJ2-7	TRBV28	TGTGCCAGCAGTACCCCCGGGGAGGGGACCTACGAGCAGTACTTC	CASSTPGEGTYEQYF
once	NA	TRBJ1-2	TRBV3-1/TRBV3-2	TGTGCCAGCAGCCAAATCCACGGGGACTATGGCTACACCTTC	CASSQIHGDYGYTF
NA	NA	TRBJ1-1	TRBV5-4	TGTGCCAGCAGCTTGGCCGGGACACCGAACACTGAAGCTTTCTTT	CASSLAGTPNTEAFF
NA	NA	TRBJ2-7	TRBV5-1	TGCGCCAGCAGCGTAACTAACGAGCAGTACTTC	CASSVTNEQYF
NA	TRBD2	TRBJ2-5	TRBV6-1	TGTGCCAGCAGTGCTCTAGCGGGGGGGCCGGGAGAGACCCAGTACTTC	CASSALAGGPGETQYF
NA	NA	TRBJ1-6	TRBV5-4	TGTGCCAGCAGCCAGTTTGGGTCCTATAATTCACCCCTCCACTTT	CASSQFGSYNSPLHF
NA	NA	TRBJ1-5	TRBV21-1	TGTGCCAGCAGCCACTCGGGGGCAGGGGGCCCACGTCGGCCCCAGCATTTT	CASSHSGAGGPRRPQHF
NA	NA	TRBJ2-7	TRBV2	TGTGCCAGCAGTGTTCTACGGGAGCAGTACTTC	CASSVLREQYF
many	NA	TRBJ1-1	TRBV29-1	TGCAGCGTTGCGGGATACATGAACACTGAAGCTTTCTTT	CSVAGYMNTEAFF
NA	NA	TRBJ2-1	TRBV7-2	TGTGCCAGCAGCTTAGGTTTTTTGCGGGATGAGCAGTTCTTC	CASSLGFLRDEQFF
NA	TRBD1	TRBJ1-2	TRBV2	TGTGCCAGCAGTGTTGTGAACAGGGGGAACTATGGCTACACCTTC	CASSVVNRGNYGYTF
NA	TRBD2	TRBJ2-2	TRBV4-2	TGTGCCAGCAGCCAAGAACGGAACGGAATAGCGGGGAGGTCCGGGGAGCTGTTTTTT	CASSQERNGIAGRSGELFF
NA	NA	TRBJ1-5	TRBV6-5	TGTGCCAGCAAGCCCGGGACTTTAGGCAATCAGCCCCAGCATTTT	CASKPGTLGNQPQHF
NA	NA	TRBJ1-3	TRBV3-1/TRBV3-2	TGTGCCAGCAGCCCGCAGACGGGGGCTTCGGGAAACACCATATATTTT	CASSPQTGASGNTIYF
once	NA	TRBJ2-3	TRBV4-2	TGTGCCAGCAGCCGGCAGGACCAATACACAGATACGCAGTATTTT	CASSRQDQYTDTQYF
NA	NA	TRBJ2-5	TRBV4-1	TGCGCCAGCAGCCAAGATCGGGCAGAGACCCAGTACTTC	CASSQDRAETQYF
NA	NA	TRBJ2-7	TRBV6-7	TGTGCCAGCAGTTACTGGGCGACCTCCTACGAGCAGTACTTC	CASSYWATSYEQYF
NA	NA	TRBJ1-1	TRBV6-5	TGTGCCAGCAGGGGACCTGTGGACACTGAAGCTTTCTTT	CASRGPVDTEAFF
once	TRBD2	TRBJ2-1	TRBV5-1	TGCGCCAGCAGCAAGATAGCGGGGGGTTCCTACAATGAGCAGTTCTTC	CASSKIAGGSYNEQFF
NA	TRBD1	TRBJ1-6	TRBV5-4	TGTGCCAGCAGCAGCCGGGACAGGCCTTCACCCCTCCACTTT	CASSSRDRPSPLHF
NA	NA	TRBJ2-2	TRBV21-1	TGTGCCAGCAGCAAAGTGGAGGAGGGTTCGAACACCGGGGAGCTGTTTTTT	CASSKVEEGSNTGELFF
NA	NA	TRBJ1-1	TRBV6-6	TGTGCCAGCAGTTACCGGGGAGGCGACACTGAAGCTTTCTTT	CASSYRGGDTEAFF
NA	NA	TRBJ2-3	TRBV28	TGTGCCAGCAGTTTAGTTTTTGGCCGGGGAGGTGCAGATACGCAGTATTTT	CASSLVFGRGGADTQYF
NA	NA	TRBJ2-7	TRBV5-1	TGCGCCAGCACCGACCCTCGGGGACAAAGCTACGAGCAGTACTTC	CASTDPRGQSYEQYF
NA	NA	TRBJ1-2	TRBV29-1	TGCAGCGTTGTAAGAGCTAACTATGGCTACACCTTC	CSVVRANYGYTF
NA	TRBD1	TRBJ1-5	TRBV19	TGTGCCAGTAGTCCGGGACAGGGGGCTTGGTACCAGCCCCAGCATTTT	CASSPGQGAWYQPQHF
NA	TRBD2	TRBJ2-3	TRBV7-3	TGTGCCAGCAGCTTCTCCGGGACTAGCGGGGGGGCAACGTGGAATACGCAGTATTTT	CASSFSGTSGGATWNTQYF
NA	TRBD1	TRBJ1-5	TRBV6-2/TRBV6-3	TGTGCCAGCAGTCGGGATAAGACCGGGACAGAAAATCAGCCCCAGCATTTT	CASSRDKTGTENQPQHF
NA	NA	TRBJ2-7	TRBV25-1	TGTGCCAGCAGTGAGGGGGGTGCCTCCTACGAGCAGTACTTC	CASSEGGASYEQYF